The 31 T cell receptor beta chains reported below all come from one sample, sequenced in a study of blood T cells in healthy people across ages. A J-beta primer mix and a sample-barcoded 5' primer were used in a second PCR of roughly 6 to 11 cycles. TCRdb reprocessed the 5' RACE reads via MiXCR and lists one record per CDR3 protein. This table holds more than 1,000,000 distinct CDR3 sequences, less than 25% found once. These data also formed part of another study, on T cells of mothers and their children.

The specimen sequenced was blood. The receptor set was obtained from a girl aged 2-10 years in good health.

The CDR3 sequence is CSVDIRGSYEQYF. CDR3 DNA: TGCAGCGTTGATATCAGGGGGTCCTACGAGCAGTACTTC. The chain is built from TRBV29-1 and TRBJ2-5, with 7 bases identical to TRBD1. The J call may be faulty, since TRBJ2-7 better matches the DNA end. Germline CDR1 reads SQVTM; CDR2 reads ANQGSEA. This CDR3 region has 13 residues.

This chain uses TRBV29-1 with TRBJ2-1; 9 bases map to TRBD1. The CDR3 contains 14 residues. Germline V lookup: CDR1 SQVTM, CDR2 ANQGSEA. V was clipped by 7 bases and J by 12 bases; unmatched bases: 16. The DNA of the CDR3 is TGCAGCGCCACGGGGGACAGGGAAGGGCGCTGGCAGTTCTTC. Amino acid sequence: CSATGDREGRWQFF.

This chain connects TRBV7-3 to TRBJ2-1, with TRBD2 identical over 10 bases. V shed 5 bases and J 3 bases; nucleotides not matched to a gene: 10. This CDR3 contains 17 residues. Germline-derived CDR1 and CDR2 are SGHTA and FQGTGA. CDR3 nucleotides: TGTGCCAGCAGCCCAAGCGGGGGGGCCATCGGCTACAATGAGCAGTTCTTC. Translation: CASSPSGGAIGYNEQFF. Full variable domain (rest looked up from reference TRBV7-3 and TRBJ2-1): GAGVSQTPSNKVTEKGKYVELRCDPISGHTALYWYRQSLGQGPEFLIYFQGTGAADDSGLPNDRFFAVRPEGSVSTLKIQRTERGDSAVYLCASSPSGGAIGYNEQFFGPGTRLTVL.

This clonotype was found many times. The chain recombines TRBV12-3 or TRBV12-4 with TRBJ2-2, with D possibly matching TRBD2 (6 bases). V gave up 3 bases and J gave up 1 base, with 9 bases separating them. This CDR3 has 15 residues. CDR3 sequence: CASSLGLLNTGELFF. The CDR3 DNA reads TGTGCCAGCAGTTTGGGACTCTTGAACACCGGGGAGCTGTTTTTT.

This clonotype has only a few counts. This chain links TRBV3-1 with TRBJ1-6; possible D gene TRBD1, 5 bases. The CDR3 extends over 16 amino acids. From germline, CDR1 is LGHDT and CDR2 YNNKEL (reference sequence). V was trimmed by 0 bases and J by 10 bases, leaving 16 bases between them. CDR3 sequence (DNA): TGTGCCAGCAGCCAAGATCGGAGCAACTGGGGGTCACCCCTCCACTTT. Protein: CASSQDRSNWGSPLHF.

This chain connects TRBV7-8 to TRBJ2-5; 8 nucleotides match TRBD2. This CDR3 spans 17 amino acids. After removal of 3 bases from V and 2 bases from J, the junction contained 11 bases not matched to a gene. CDR1 is SGHVS, CDR2 FQNEAQ, per germline. The chain's CDR3 is CASSFREGTYIQETQYF. CDR3 sequence (DNA): TGTGCCAGCAGCTTTCGGGAGGGAACCTATATACAAGAGACCCAGTACTTC.

This clonotype has just a few counts. This chain uses TRBV12-3 or TRBV12-4 with TRBJ2-5, with TRBD2 identical over 9 bases. TRBJ2-7 matches the DNA end more closely, so the J call is doubtful. CDR3 length: 14 residues. The DNA of the CDR3 is TGTGCCAGCAGACTTAGCGGGGGCGCATACGAGCAGTACTTC. It translates to CASRLSGGAYEQYF.

This rearrangement joins TRBV20-1 to TRBJ2-1; a possible D gene is TRBD1 (7 bases). Germline V gene lookup returns CDR1 DFQATT and CDR2 SNEGSKA (reference sequence). The CDR3 extends over 15 amino acids. Trimming left V 4 bases short and J 0 bases short, with 13 bases between. This CDR3 reads CSATRGASSYNEQFF. CDR3 DNA sequence: TGCAGTGCTACCAGGGGGGCTAGCTCCTACAATGAGCAGTTCTTC.

The chain links TRBV7-2 to TRBJ2-5, with D possibly being TRBD2 (6 bases). Germline CDR1 and CDR2: SGHTA and FQGNSA. Deletions cut 1 base from V and 4 bases from J, with 16 bases between. This CDR3 region has 16 residues. The CDR3 DNA reads TGTGCCAGCAGCTTAGGTGCGGGACTTTCCCTAGAGACCCAGTACTTC. Translated: CASSLGAGLSLETQYF.

This clonotype was picked up a small number of times. The chain combines TRBV12-3 or TRBV12-4 with TRBJ1-5; possibly TRBD1 for D (5 bases). This CDR3 has 16 amino acids. V dropped 6 bases and J dropped 2 bases, with 17 bases sitting between them. The CDR3 DNA sequence: TGTGCCAGCAGGGGCTCCGGGGACGGGGGCAATCAGCCCCAGCATTTT. As protein: CASRGSGDGGNQPQHF.

Only a few counts were recorded for this clonotype. The chain has TRBV12-3 or TRBV12-4 and TRBJ1-1, with D perhaps TRBD1 (5 bases). V lost 7 bases, J lost 4 bases, and 13 bases lay in between. CDR3 size: 13 residues. CDR3 nucleotide sequence: TGTGCCAGCACACCGCAGGGAAGCACTGAAGCTTTCTTT. Protein sequence: CASTPQGSTEAFF.

This chain links TRBV4-1 with TRBJ2-7, with 10 bases fitting TRBD2. This CDR3 comprises 17 residues. Per the germline V gene, CDR1 is MGHRA and CDR2 is YSYEKL. Trimming at V came to 5 bases and at J to 3 bases, leaving 13 bases not matched to a gene. The CDR3 here is CASSGRGIAGGYYEQYF. The CDR3, as DNA: TGCGCCAGCAGCGGTCGGGGGATAGCGGGAGGTTACTACGAGCAGTACTTC.

This clonotype has more than one count but fewer than ten. The chain joins TRBV6-1 to TRBJ2-6; D perhaps matches TRBD2 (5 bases). Germline CDR1 and CDR2: MNHNS and SASEGT. V shed 10 bases and J shed 0 bases, with 25 bases lying between them. CDR3 size: 19 residues. The CDR3 sequence is CAILTGVLTPISGANVLTF. CDR3 nucleotides: TGTGCCATCCTAACCGGGGTTCTAACCCCCATCTCTGGGGCCAACGTCCTGACTTTC.

This rearrangement joins TRBV20-1 to TRBJ2-7; D is uncertain. The closer fit of TRBJ2-1 to the DNA end suggests the J call may be wrong. Per the germline V gene, CDR1 is DFQATT and CDR2 is SNEGSKA (reference sequence). This CDR3 comprises 15 residues. The DNA of the CDR3 is TGCAGTGCTAGAGCCTTAGGATGGAGTGGCAATGAGCAGTTCTTC. Its protein is CSARALGWSGNEQFF.

This chain links TRBV10-3 with TRBJ2-7; D unclear. V lost 2 bases and J 0 bases, leaving 8 bases between the germline ends. CDR3 size: 14 residues. Germline V gives CDR1 ENHRY, CDR2 SYGVKD. CDR3 residues: CAISEPAYSYEQYF. DNA of the CDR3: TGTGCCATCAGTGAGCCGGCCTACTCCTACGAGCAGTACTTC.

The chain combines TRBV12-3 or TRBV12-4 with TRBJ1-2; no definite D call. V lost 8 bases and J 4 bases, leaving 11 bases between the germline ends. The CDR3 length is 12 residues. In DNA, the CDR3 is TGTGCCAGCGATAAAGGCCTCTATGGCTACACCTTC. Protein sequence: CASDKGLYGYTF.

In its sample, this clonotype was seen a few times. V and J are TRBV10-3 and TRBJ2-7; TRBD1 matches 9 bases. The CDR3 spans 14 residues. V gave up 5 bases and J gave up 6 bases; unmatched junction bases: 8. Germline values: CDR1 ENHRY, CDR2 SYGVKD. The CDR3 DNA reads as TGTGCCATCAGTCTCCGGGACAGGGCGGCCGAGCAGTACTTC. This codes for CAISLRDRAAEQYF.

This clonotype was counted between two and nine times. Written as DNA, the CDR3 is TGTGCCAGCAGCCAAGAATGGCTGAACACAGATACGCAGTATTTT. Encoded protein: CASSQEWLNTDTQYF. The J gene is TRBJ2-3, the V gene TRBV3-1; D call uncertain. The V gene lost 0 bases and the J gene lost 2 bases, with 9 bases spanning the gap. The CDR3 runs to 15 residues. The V gene's germline CDR1 is LGHDT and CDR2 YNNKEL (reference sequence).

The chain couples TRBV29-1 to TRBJ2-5, with 8 bases matching TRBD1. Germline CDR1 is SQVTM and CDR2 is ANQGSEA. The CDR3 spans 13 residues. V gave up 7 bases and J gave up 3 bases; unmatched junction bases: 7. The CDR3 protein is CSAFKTGEETQYF. The CDR3 nucleotides read TGCAGCGCGTTTAAGACAGGGGAAGAGACCCAGTACTTC.

In its sample, this clonotype was seen a few times. The chain links TRBV12-3 or TRBV12-4 to TRBJ2-4; the D is unclear. The V gene lost 7 bases and the J gene lost 7 bases, with 14 bases spanning the gap. This CDR3 comprises 13 residues. The CDR3 reads CASTLGIQNIQYF. In DNA form, the CDR3 reads TGTGCCAGCACCCTTGGCATTCAGAACATTCAGTACTTC.

This sequence joins TRBV20-1 and TRBJ2-5; D unresolved. Between the trimmed V and J ends, which lost 1 base and 1 base, there was a span of 10 bases. Germline lookup yields CDR1 DFQATT and CDR2 SNEGSKA (reference sequence). The CDR3 has 14 residues. The CDR3 is CSARGASVQETQYF. CDR3 DNA: TGCAGTGCTAGAGGAGCTAGTGTCCAAGAGACCCAGTACTTC.

This clonotype was recorded a few times. The chain links TRBV29-1 to TRBJ2-3; possible D gene TRBD2, 6 bases. Trimming cost V 3 bases and J 6 bases, with 13 bases left between them. The CDR3 totals 13 residues. Per germline, CDR1 SQVTM and CDR2 ANQGSEA. CDR3: CSVERGGKDTQYF. The DNA of the CDR3 is TGCAGCGTTGAGAGGGGCGGGAAGGATACGCAGTATTTT.

The sample holds a few counts of this clonotype. The gene calls are TRBV29-1 and TRBJ1-1, with D unclear. Per the germline V gene, CDR1 is SQVTM and CDR2 is ANQGSEA. V was cut by 4 bases and J by 8 bases, with 14 bases left in between. The CDR3 is made up of 12 amino acids. CDR3 DNA sequence: TGCAGCGTTGTAGAAGGAACAGCGGAAGCTTTCTTT. Encoded protein: CSVVEGTAEAFF.

There are a few counts of this clonotype. The chain has TRBV24-1 and TRBJ2-4, with TRBD1 as a possible D gene (6 bases). Germline CDR1 KGHDR, CDR2 SFDVKD. Trimming cost V 4 bases and J 9 bases, with 6 bases left between them. This CDR3 is built from 11 residues. This chain's CDR3 is CATSEGAIQYF. As DNA, the CDR3 is TGTGCCACCAGTGAGGGGGCCATTCAGTACTTC.

This clonotype appeared many times. The chain is built from TRBV27 and TRBJ1-2; possible D gene TRBD1, 5 bases. The V gene lost 3 bases and the J gene lost 3 bases, with 14 bases spanning the gap. Germline CDR1 and CDR2: MNHEY and SMNVEV (reference sequence). CDR3 length: 15 amino acids. The CDR3 loop reads CASSFNSLGDYGYTF. The CDR3 DNA reads TGTGCCAGCAGTTTTAACAGTCTGGGGGACTATGGCTACACCTTC.

This clonotype was observed a handful of times. Lacking the conserved final phenylalanine or tryptophan, this CDR3 likely reflects a read error. The limits of the CDR3 on the DNA are not certain, so only TCRdb's listed CDR3 is given. This chain connects TRBV6-1 to TRBJ1-1; no DNA check was done on the table's D call, TRBD1. Germline V gives CDR1 MNHNS, CDR2 SASEGT. The CDR3 totals 15 residues, both ends included. CDR3 sequence: CASSVTGFGADGTFL.

This clonotype was counted between two and nine times. This chain connects TRBV4-2 to TRBJ2-7, with D possibly matching TRBD2 (6 bases). The CDR3 is 14 residues long. Germline CDR1 and CDR2: LGHNA and YNFKEQ. Trimming cost V 1 base and J 4 bases, with 11 bases left between them. The CDR3, as DNA: TGTGCCAGCAGCCAAGGTGTGCGGGGATACGAGCAGTACTTC. This translates into CASSQGVRGYEQYF.

This clonotype was counted only a few times. The chain recombines TRBV20-1 with TRBJ2-1; TRBD2 is a possible D gene (6 bases). V lost 3 bases to trimming and J lost 3 bases, with 9 bases between them. CDR3 length equals 13 residues. Germline CDR1 reads DFQATT; CDR2 reads SNEGSKA (reference sequence). This CDR3 is CSASGRNYNEQFF. The CDR3 DNA is TGCAGTGCTAGCGGGAGAAACTACAATGAGCAGTTCTTC.

On this clonotype: One end of the junction does not line up with germline, which may come from a read error. The gene calls are TRBV6-5 and TRBJ2-2; TRBD2 matches at 12 bases. The CDR3 runs to 15 residues. Germline loops: CDR1 MNHEY, CDR2 SVGAGI. This chain's CDR3 is CASRLAGGGTGELSF. CDR3 DNA sequence: TGTGCCAGCAGACTAGCGGGGGGAGGTACCGGGGAGCTGTCTTTT.

V is TRBV7-2 and J is TRBJ2-3; 11 bases are a match to TRBD2. V dropped 1 base and J dropped 6; count of bases not matched to a gene: 3. Germline V CDR1 and CDR2: SGHTA, FQGNSA. This CDR3 is built from 15 residues. For the CDR3, the DNA is TGTGCCAGCAGCTTAGGTAGCGGGAGGGAGGATACGCAGTATTTT. Amino acid sequence: CASSLGSGREDTQYF. Full variable domain (outside the CDR3, taken from reference TRBV7-2 and TRBJ2-3): GAGVSQSPSNKVTEKGKDVELRCDPISGHTALYWYRQSLGQGLEFLIYFQGNSAPDKSGLPSDRFSAERTGGSVSTLTIQRTQQEDSAVYLCASSLGSGREDTQYFGPGTRLTVL.

This clonotype occurred many times. The V call is TRBV12-5, the J call TRBJ2-1, with D perhaps TRBD2 (6 bases). V shed 2 bases and J shed 10 bases, with 18 bases lying between them. Germline V lookup: CDR1 LGHNT, CDR2 FRNRAP. The CDR3 sequence is 15 residues long. The CDR3 sequence: CASGLSGLNKGEQFF. DNA for the CDR3: TGTGCTAGTGGTTTGTCGGGACTCAACAAGGGGGAGCAGTTCTTC.